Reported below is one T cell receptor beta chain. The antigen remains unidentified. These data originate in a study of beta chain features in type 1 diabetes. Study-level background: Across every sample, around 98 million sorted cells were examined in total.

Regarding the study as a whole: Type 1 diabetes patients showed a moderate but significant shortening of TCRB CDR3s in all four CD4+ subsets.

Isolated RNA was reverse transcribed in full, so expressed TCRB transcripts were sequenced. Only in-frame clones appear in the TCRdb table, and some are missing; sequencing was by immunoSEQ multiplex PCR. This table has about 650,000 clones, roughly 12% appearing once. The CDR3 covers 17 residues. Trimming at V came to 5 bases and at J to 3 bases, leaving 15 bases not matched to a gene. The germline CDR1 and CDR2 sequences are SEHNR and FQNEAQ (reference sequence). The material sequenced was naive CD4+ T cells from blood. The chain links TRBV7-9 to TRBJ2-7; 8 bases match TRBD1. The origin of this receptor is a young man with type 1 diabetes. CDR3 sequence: CASSPTGGDSRIYEQYF. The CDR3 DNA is TGTGCCAGCAGCCCAACAGGGGGAGACAGCCGCATCTACGAGCAGTACTTC.